Reported below is one TCR beta chain. Its antigen remains unidentified. This specimen comes from a study of T cell repertoires in cytomegalovirus infection. Background on the study: Use of recently identified HLA-C-restricted and well-studied HLA-B-restricted CMV epitopes was part of the study. In public TCR beta signatures, there were indications of both CMV infection and matching HLA type. Study-wide results and caveats: The ex vivo response was dominated by HLA-C-restricted CMV-specific TCR beta clonotypes. Carriage of CMV together with the relevant HLA was identifiable through cumulative public TCR beta family frequency.

One entry per CDR3 protein results from TCRdb running MiXCR on the reads. The sample holds about 89,000 distinct CDR3 sequences; around 28% are singletons and the top ten take approximately 71%. Germline loops: CDR1 SGHTA, CDR2 FQGTGA. The CDR3 spans 15 residues. The J segment lost 4 bases and the V segment lost 0 bases, leaving 3 bases of the junction unmatched. This receptor was obtained from a human donor in good health (CMV status not recorded). Some clones in this sample may be carry-over from other donors' samples. V is TRBV7-3 and J is TRBJ2-3; 8 bases agree with TRBD1. Sequencing was performed on CD8+ T cells from cultured PBMCs, taken from culture after CMV antigen stimulation. CDR3 sequence: CASSLTQGASDTQYF. For the CDR3, the DNA is TGTGCCAGCAGCTTAACCCAGGGGGCGTCAGATACGCAGTATTTT.